This TCR beta chain was sequenced during a study of cytomegalovirus exposure and HLA in healthy donors. The study's findings and limits: In a later analysis, several top co-occurrence clusters appeared linked to parvovirus B19, influenza, CMV and Epstein-Barr virus. Evidence from a later analysis indicated that most CMV-associated TCR beta chains looked HLA-restricted. An assumption of roughly uniform sequencing depth across donors underlay the presence/absence analyses.

Germline V gives CDR1 MNHEY, CDR2 SVGAGI. The CDR3 sequence is 16 residues long. J lost 9 bases, V lost 0 bases, and 9 bases had no gene match. This clone has a handful of counts. What it recognizes is unknown. Researchers ran the PCR with 60 Vbeta and 13 Jbeta primers. Using immunoSEQ multiplex PCR, the repertoire was profiled, and TCRdb retains in-frame clones only, with some absent. The profile shows 95,000 to 150,000 clones, around four fifths of them singletons. This receptor was identified in a man in his sixties in good health and CMV-seropositive. This sequence joins TRBV6-5 and TRBJ2-1, with TRBD2 identical over 9 bases. Sequencing was performed on PBMCs. CDR3 nucleotides: TGTGCCAGCAGTTACTCAGGCGGGGGGGCCGATATTGAGCAGTTCTTC. The encoded protein is CASSYSGGGADIEQFF.